The clone carrying this TCR beta chain was observed many times. The data stem from a study of CD8 T cells in ankylosing spondylitis. Libraries for TCR beta were made by quantitative 5'-RACE with molecular barcodes. TCRdb reprocessed the 5' RACE reads via MiXCR and lists one record per CDR3 protein. The table has approximately 30,000 distinct CDR3 sequences, roughly 6.8% seen once; the top ten hold about 10%. The V gene's germline CDR1 is SNHLY and CDR2 FYNNEI. CDR3 size: 14 residues. The J segment lost 7 bases and the V segment lost 6 bases, leaving 11 bases of the junction unmatched. The receptor was derived from a male donor with ankylosing spondylitis or in good health (not recorded which). Sequencing input: blood, either unsorted or a sorted T cell fraction (not recorded which). The V and J genes are TRBV2 and TRBJ1-1; 7 positions match TRBD1. The CDR3 reads CASRIEGARGEAFF. The CDR3 DNA is TGTGCCAGCAGGATAGAGGGGGCGCGTGGTGAAGCTTTCTTT.